Given below is one TCR beta chain in context. This specimen comes from a study of technical replicates of blood from a handful of donors. TCRdb keeps only in-frame clones here, not all; method: immunoSEQ multiplex PCR. The sample has around 69,000 clones, roughly 90% seen once. Germline lookup yields CDR1 GTSNPN and CDR2 SVGIG (reference sequence). The ends were cut back, 5 bases at V and 1 base at J, with 12 bases in the middle. This CDR3 is 13 amino acids long. The TCR originated in a human donor in good health. Some clones in this sample may be carry-over from other donors' samples. This chain links TRBV30 with TRBJ2-7; TRBD2 is a possible D gene (5 bases). Sequenced material: PBMCs. The CDR3 here is CAWGWRRSYEQYF. The CDR3 DNA reads TGTGCCTGGGGTTGGAGGAGGTCCTACGAGCAGTACTTC.